A single sample is the source of the 30 T cell receptor beta chains below, sequenced in a study of tumor-infiltrating lymphocytes in localized non-small cell lung cancer. Clones were sequenced by immunoSEQ multiplex PCR, and TCRdb holds only the in-frame ones, with some missing. The table lists 5,000 to 7,500 clones, about 69% of them singletons, with 13% to 15% in the top ten. Sequencing input: lung tumor tissue. These receptors originate from a human donor with non-small cell lung cancer.

This clone appeared a few times. The chain recombines TRBV13 with TRBJ2-5; D possibly uses TRBD1 or TRBD2 (5 bases each). V gave up 0 bases and J gave up 2 bases, with 16 bases separating them. The germline V gene encodes CDR1 PRHDT and CDR2 FYEKMQ (reference sequence). This CDR3 contains 17 residues. The CDR3: CASSLGSGAVSQETQYF. CDR3 coding DNA: TGTGCCAGCAGCTTAGGGTCCGGGGCAGTCAGTCAAGAGACCCAGTACTTC.

The rearrangement uses TRBV19 and TRBJ1-5; D is unclear. Germline V gene data show CDR1 as LNHDA and CDR2 as SQIVND (reference sequence). The CDR3 runs 16 residues. The germline V and J ends were trimmed by 8 bases and 4 bases, with 21 bases remaining between them. In DNA, the CDR3 is TGTGCCAGTGGGGTTGGGATTCACATTCCGAATCAGCCCCAGCATTTT. Its translation is CASGVGIHIPNQPQHF. Full variable domain (missing parts from reference TRBV19 and TRBJ1-5): DGGITQSPKYLFRKEGQNVTLSCEQNLNHDAMYWYRQDPGQGLRLIYYSQIVNDFQKGDIAEGYSVSREKKESFPLTVTSAQKNPTAFYLCASGVGIHIPNQPQHFGDGTRLSIL.

The chain joins TRBV29-1 to TRBJ1-1, with TRBD1 as a possible D gene (5 bases). The length of the CDR3 is 12 residues. The germline V gene encodes CDR1 SQVTM and CDR2 ANQGSEA. Trimming pared 4 bases from V and 7 bases from J, leaving 13 bases between. CDR3 sequence: CSVGKRGFEAFF. The CDR3, as DNA: TGCAGCGTTGGTAAAAGGGGCTTTGAAGCTTTCTTT.

The V and J genes are TRBV5-4 and TRBJ2-1; D gene unclear. There are 13 residues in the CDR3. CDR1 and CDR2 from the germline V gene are SGHNT and YYREEE (reference sequence). Between the trimmed V and J ends, which lost 1 base and 5 bases, there was a span of 7 bases. CDR3 amino acids: CASSLRENNEQFF. The CDR3 region has the DNA TGTGCCAGCAGCTTGAGGGAAAACAATGAGCAGTTCTTC.

This chain uses TRBV7-9 with TRBJ1-2; TRBD1 is a possible D gene (5 bases). The V gene's germline CDR1 is SEHNR and CDR2 FQNEAQ (reference sequence). The CDR3 extends over 15 amino acids. V shed 5 bases and J shed 0 bases, with 13 bases lying between them. The CDR3 DNA sequence: TGTGCCAGCAGCCAAGGAGGGGATTCTAACTATGGCTACACCTTC. It encodes CASSQGGDSNYGYTF.

The chain has TRBV28 and TRBJ1-1, with D uncertain. The V gene's germline CDR1 is MDHEN and CDR2 SYDVKM. Trimming pared 6 bases from V and 0 bases from J, leaving 14 bases between. CDR3 size: 15 residues. This CDR3 is CASRLPGPMNTEAFF. In DNA, the CDR3 is TGTGCCAGCAGACTCCCCGGACCCATGAACACTGAAGCTTTCTTT.

This clone has more than one count but fewer than ten. The rearrangement links TRBV29-1 to TRBJ2-7, with 7 nucleotides matching TRBD2. Unmatched junction bases numbered 4, after V lost 4 bases and J lost 7 bases. Germline-derived CDR1 and CDR2 are SQVTM and ANQGSEA. The CDR3 is 11 residues long. The CDR3 reads CSVGEGHEQYF. The DNA for the CDR3 is TGCAGCGTTGGGGAGGGCCATGAGCAGTACTTC.

A few counts support this clone. V is TRBV6-1 and J is TRBJ1-1; D is perhaps TRBD1 (6 bases). This CDR3 contains 13 residues. The V end lost 8 bases, the J end lost 3 bases, and 13 bases lay between the germline ends. Per the germline V gene, CDR1 is MNHNS and CDR2 is SASEGT. CDR3 nucleotides: TGTGCCAGCCCTAGGGACACCGACACTGAAGCTTTCTTT. Translated, it gives CASPRDTDTEAFF.

This chain joins TRBV7-2 and TRBJ2-3; 7 nucleotides match TRBD2. The CDR3 runs 13 residues. In germline, CDR1 is SGHTA, CDR2 FQGNSA. V trimming: 5 bases; J trimming: 4 bases; junction bases outside the gene matches: 3. The CDR3 spells CASSGRVADTQYF. DNA for the CDR3: TGTGCCAGCAGCGGGAGGGTGGCAGATACGCAGTATTTT. The whole variable domain, filled in from reference TRBV7-2 and TRBJ2-3, reads GAGVSQSPSNKVTEKGKDVELRCDPISGHTALYWYRQSLGQGLEFLIYFQGNSAPDKSGLPSDRFSAERTGGSVSTLTIQRTQQEDSAVYLCASSGRVADTQYFGPGTRLTVL.

By sample fraction, this clone is medium-sized. The chain recombines TRBV27 with TRBJ2-7; D may match TRBD1 or TRBD2 (6 bases each). V was shortened by 3 bases and J by 5 bases, with 11 bases between the two germline ends. Looked up from germline, CDR1 is MNHEY and CDR2 is SMNVEV (reference sequence). This CDR3 is 13 amino acids long. The CDR3 is CASSFFGGHEQYV. CDR3 bases: TGTGCCAGCAGTTTTTTCGGGGGCCACGAGCAGTACGTC.

The chain recombines TRBV28 with TRBJ1-1; 7 nucleotides line up with TRBD1. This CDR3 comprises 15 residues. Germline CDR1 reads MDHEN; CDR2 reads SYDVKM. After removal of 2 bases from V and 4 bases from J, the junction contained 7 bases not matched to a gene. CDR3 residues: CASSLGQEFRTEAFF. DNA for the CDR3: TGTGCCAGCAGTTTAGGACAGGAGTTTCGCACTGAAGCTTTCTTT.

The J gene is TRBJ1-5, the V gene TRBV4-1, with 8 bases aligning to TRBD1. The CDR3 is 18 amino acids. The germline CDR1 and CDR2 sequences are MGHRA and YSYEKL. J was trimmed by 2 bases and V by 3 bases; bases with no gene match: 12. CDR3 sequence (DNA): TGCGCCAGCAGCCACTTGGGCAGGGGGCGTGTGGGCAATCAGCCCCAGCATTTT. Encoded protein: CASSHLGRGRVGNQPQHF.

V is TRBV5-4 and J is TRBJ1-1; a possible D gene is TRBD1 (5 bases). Germline V gene data show CDR1 as SGHNT and CDR2 as YYREEE (reference sequence). The CDR3 extends over 17 amino acids. Trimming cost V 0 bases and J 4 bases, with 19 bases left between them. CDR3 loop: CASSLDRYAAWRTEAFF. DNA for the CDR3: TGTGCCAGCAGCTTGGACAGGTATGCGGCTTGGCGCACTGAAGCTTTCTTT.

The chain is built from TRBV18 and TRBJ2-5; the D gene could be TRBD1 or TRBD2 (5 bases each). TRBJ2-7 matches the DNA end more closely, so the J call is doubtful. Germline V CDR1 and CDR2: KGHSH, LQKENI. This CDR3 comprises 15 residues. The CDR3 DNA is TGTGCCAGCTCACCACCAGAGGGGTCTGCCTACGAGCAGTACTTC. It specifies CASSPPEGSAYEQYF.

The chain employs TRBV6-6 and TRBJ1-2; no definite D call. Germline V CDR1 and CDR2: MNHNY, SVGAGI (reference sequence). The length of the CDR3 is 14 residues. Trimming cost V 0 bases and J 5 bases, with 10 bases left between them. The CDR3 region is CASSYSTDNYGYTF. The CDR3 DNA reads TGTGCCAGCAGTTACTCGACGGATAATTATGGCTACACCTTC.

The chain has TRBV7-6 and TRBJ1-2; 9 nucleotides line up with TRBD1. CDR1 is SGHVS, CDR2 FNYEAQ, per germline. The CDR3 is 15 residues long. Losses at the gene ends were 5 bases for V and 0 bases for J; bases not matched to a gene: 4. As DNA, the CDR3 is TGTGCCAGCAGCCCCCGACAGGGGGCTAACTATGGCTACACCTTC. It yields the protein CASSPRQGANYGYTF. Drawing the rest from reference TRBV7-6 and TRBJ1-2, the complete variable domain is GAGVSQSPRYKVTKRGQDVALRCDPISGHVSLYWYRQALGQGPEFLTYFNYEAQQDKSGLPNDRFSAERPEGSISTLTIQRTEQRDSAMYRCASSPRQGANYGYTFGSGTRLTVV.

The table lists this clone with a count of one. The J gene is TRBJ2-7, the V gene TRBV5-1, with TRBD1 matching 9 bases. Germline V CDR1 and CDR2: SGHRS, YFSETQ. This CDR3 is built from 17 residues. J was trimmed by 5 bases and V by 0 bases; bases with no gene match: 12. CDR3 DNA sequence: TGCGCCAGCAGCTTGGAGTTGATGGGGACAGGGAACAACGAGCAGTACTTC. Its translation: CASSLELMGTGNNEQYF.

This chain connects TRBV27 to TRBJ2-1; no reliable D call. CDR1 and CDR2 (germline): MNHEY, SMNVEV (reference sequence). The ends were cut back, 6 bases at V and 0 bases at J, with 6 bases in the middle. CDR3 length: 13 residues. For the CDR3, the DNA is TGTGCCAGCAGGCTTAGCTCCTACAATGAGCAGTTCTTC. Translating it yields CASRLSSYNEQFF.

V usage is TRBV6-1 and J usage is TRBJ2-3, with 7 bases aligning to TRBD1. The CDR3 contains 13 residues. Germline V gives CDR1 MNHNS, CDR2 SASEGT. Germline trimming cut 7 bases from V and 4 bases from J; bases unmatched to any gene: 5. CDR3 region: CASKVGGPDTQYF. CDR3 sequence (DNA): TGTGCCAGCAAAGTAGGGGGCCCAGATACGCAGTATTTT.

The chain has TRBV18 and TRBJ1-3; unclear D gene. Trimming left V 0 bases short and J 7 bases short, with 10 bases between. Germline CDR1 reads KGHSH; CDR2 reads LQKENI. This CDR3 region has 14 residues. This chain's CDR3 is CASSPPNSINTIYF. Written as DNA, the CDR3 is TGTGCCAGCTCACCACCGAACAGTATCAACACCATATATTTT.

V usage is TRBV10-2 and J usage is TRBJ1-3; D gene ambiguous. Germline V gene lookup returns CDR1 WSHSY and CDR2 SAAADI. The CDR3 is made up of 16 amino acids. The ends were cut back, 0 bases at V and 3 bases at J, with 12 bases in the middle. CDR3 bases: TGCGCCAGCAGTGAGTCATTAGTAGGGCGTGGAAACACCATATATTTT. It translates to CASSESLVGRGNTIYF.

The V gene is TRBV4-1, the J gene TRBJ1-2; D gene uncertain. Per germline, CDR1 MGHRA and CDR2 YSYEKL. Trimming cost V 0 bases and J 0 bases, with 8 bases left between them. The CDR3 loop spans 15 amino acids. The CDR3 sequence: CASSQEGRSNYGYTF. The CDR3 coding sequence is TGCGCCAGCAGCCAAGAAGGCCGATCTAACTATGGCTACACCTTC.

The V call is TRBV2, the J call TRBJ1-5; TRBD1 might be the D (5 bases). The CDR3 has 15 residues. Germline V gives CDR1 SNHLY, CDR2 FYNNEI. Deletions cut 6 bases from V and 9 bases from J, with 21 bases between. The CDR3 spells CASSLMAGFLRPQHF. CDR3 bases: TGTGCCAGCAGCCTCATGGCAGGGTTTTTAAGGCCCCAGCATTTT.

This clone is termed medium-sized. The J gene is TRBJ1-2, the V gene TRBV18; perhaps TRBD1 as D (5 bases). Germline V lookup: CDR1 KGHSH, CDR2 LQKENI. This CDR3 is 15 amino acids long. Deletions cut 3 bases from V and 4 bases from J, with 15 bases between. The CDR3 region is CASSPERGFSYGYTF. CDR3 nucleotide sequence: TGTGCCAGCTCACCGGAAAGGGGCTTTAGCTATGGCTACACCTTC.

This clone was counted only a few times. The V call is TRBV30, the J call TRBJ2-7, with TRBD1 matching over 8 bases. Per the germline V gene, CDR1 is GTSNPN and CDR2 is SVGIG (reference sequence). With 4 bases clipped from V and 3 bases from J, the junction kept 2 bases outside the gene matches. The CDR3 length is 12 residues. The CDR3 is CAWKDRGYEQYF. The CDR3 nucleotides are TGTGCCTGGAAAGACAGGGGCTACGAGCAGTACTTC.

V usage is TRBV27 and J usage is TRBJ2-2; no clear D gene. This CDR3 is built from 17 residues. Between the trimmed V and J ends, which lost 0 bases and 0 bases, there was a span of 11 bases. Germline CDR1 MNHEY, CDR2 SMNVEV (reference sequence). DNA of the CDR3: TGTGCCAGCAGTTTATCCCCTTGGAGAGCGAACACCGGGGAGCTGTTTTTT. This gives the protein CASSLSPWRANTGELFF.

The chain combines TRBV5-1 with TRBJ2-3; 8 nucleotides align to TRBD2. From germline, CDR1 is SGHRS and CDR2 YFSETQ. This CDR3 spans 14 amino acids. V shed 3 bases and J 1 base; nucleotides not matched to a gene: 1. CDR3: CASSSRGGTDTQYF. Here the CDR3 DNA reads TGCGCCAGCAGCTCGCGGGGGGGCACAGATACGCAGTATTTT.

Comments on this clone: Relative to the germline gene, one junction end is altered; a read error may explain this. The chain has TRBV7-2 and TRBJ2-1, with D maybe TRBD2 (6 bases). This CDR3 region has 13 residues. Germline V gene lookup returns CDR1 SGHTA and CDR2 FQGNSA. The chain's CDR3 is CASSLGLYSEQFF. CDR3 DNA sequence: TGTGCCAGCAGCCTAGGACTATACAGTGAGCAGTTCTTC.

The V call is TRBV18, the J call TRBJ2-3; tentatively, D is TRBD2 (5 bases). Trimming shortened V by 6 bases and J by 6 bases, and 13 bases separated the two germline ends. The length of the CDR3 is 13 residues. Germline-derived CDR1 and CDR2 are KGHSH and LQKENI. CDR3 protein: CASSPAGWDTQYF. The CDR3 DNA follows: TGTGCCAGCTCGCCTGCGGGTTGGGATACGCAGTATTTT.

This chain connects TRBV5-1 to TRBJ2-5, with D uncertain. V was cut by 4 bases and J by 2 bases, with 18 bases left in between. CDR3 length: 16 amino acids. CDR1 is SGHRS and CDR2 is YFSETQ in the germline V gene. CDR3 DNA sequence: TGCGCCAGCAGCGTGTGGTCCGGTCGAAGTCAAGAGACCCAGTACTTC. Amino acid sequence: CASSVWSGRSQETQYF.